This T cell receptor beta chain originates from a study of blood T cell repertoires in COVID-19. Turning to the study itself: From T cells, B-cell-depleted T cells, or PBMCs came the material, which was cDNA or gDNA.

This clone has only one observation. The CDR3 covers 13 residues. Trimming cost V 5 bases and J 4 bases, with 9 bases left between them. Germline assignment: CDR1 LGHDT and CDR2 YNNKEL (reference sequence). Generated by immunoSEQ multiplex PCR, the TCRdb table keeps only in-frame clones and is missing some. The sample yields roughly 150,000 clones, approximately 84% seen once. The sequenced sample consisted of peripheral blood. The V gene is TRBV3-1 (or the pseudogene TRBV3-2), the J gene TRBJ1-3; TRBD1 might be the D (5 bases). This clonotype was sampled from a man in his 70s with active or convalescent COVID-19. The CDR3 here is CASSLTEGNTIYF. The CDR3 nucleotides are TGTGCCAGCAGCTTGACAGAGGGAAACACCATATATTTT.